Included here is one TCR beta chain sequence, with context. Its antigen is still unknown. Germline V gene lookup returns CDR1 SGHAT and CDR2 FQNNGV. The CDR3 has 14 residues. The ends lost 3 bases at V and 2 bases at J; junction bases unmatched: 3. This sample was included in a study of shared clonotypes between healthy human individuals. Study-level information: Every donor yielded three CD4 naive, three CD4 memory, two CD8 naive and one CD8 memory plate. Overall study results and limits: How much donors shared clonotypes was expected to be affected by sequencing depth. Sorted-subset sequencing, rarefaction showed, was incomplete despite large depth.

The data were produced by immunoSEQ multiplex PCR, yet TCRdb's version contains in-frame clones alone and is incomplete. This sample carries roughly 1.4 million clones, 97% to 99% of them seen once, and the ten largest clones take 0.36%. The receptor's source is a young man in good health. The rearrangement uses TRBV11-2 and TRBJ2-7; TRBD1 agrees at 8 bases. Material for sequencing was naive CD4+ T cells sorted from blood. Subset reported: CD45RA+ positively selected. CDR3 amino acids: CASSLGDRTYEQYF. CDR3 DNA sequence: TGTGCCAGCAGCTTGGGGGACAGGACCTACGAGCAGTACTTC. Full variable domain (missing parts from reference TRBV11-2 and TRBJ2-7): EAGVAQSPRYKIIEKRQSVAFWCNPISGHATLYWYQQILGQGPKLLIQFQNNGVVDDSQLPKDRFSAERLKGVDSTLKIQPAKLEDSAVYLCASSLGDRTYEQYFGPGTRLTVT.